This TCR beta chain was profiled in a study of blood T cell repertoires in COVID-19. The protocol was immunoSEQ multiplex PCR, while the TCRdb copy is restricted to in-frame clones and leaves out a portion. The sample has under 130,000 clones; 87% are singletons. V dropped 3 bases and J dropped 8 bases, with 16 bases sitting between them. This CDR3 has 14 residues. Looked up from germline, CDR1 is MDHEN and CDR2 is SYDVKM. The receptor comes from a human donor in a cohort sampled during active COVID-19. Sequenced: peripheral blood. The V call is TRBV28, the J call TRBJ2-5, with a possible D match to TRBD1 (6 bases). CDR3: CASSFQGFRGTQYF. As DNA, the CDR3 is TGTGCCAGCAGTTTCCAGGGGTTTAGGGGAACCCAGTACTTC.